Listed here are 5 T cell receptor beta chains from one sample, sequenced in a study of technical replicates of blood from a handful of donors (dated by TCRdb to the late 2010s). The method behind the library was the immunoSEQ multiplex PCR assay. Drawn from immuneACCESS, this table holds only the in-frame rearrangements with V and J called that TCRdb kept. Clones are partly lost; checked studies trace under half to an unresolved V gene and leave the rest unexplained. The sample records 7,500 to 9,500 clones, 85% to 90% of which are singletons. Roughly 12% of the sample is in the top ten clones. Material for sequencing was PBMCs. The receptor source for this set is a human donor in good health.

The rearrangement joins TRBV9 to TRBJ1-5; 9 nucleotides agree with TRBD1. The trim removed 4 bases at V and 0 bases at J, leaving 8 bases unmatched. CDR3 length: 17 amino acids. Germline lookup yields CDR1 SGDLS and CDR2 YYNGEE. In DNA form, the CDR3 reads TGTGCCAGCAGCCCTGGGACAGGGCTTTATAGCAATCAGCCCCAGCATTTT. Amino acids: CASSPGTGLYSNQPQHF.

This chain uses TRBV2 with TRBJ2-3; D possibly corresponds to TRBD2 (6 bases). V gave up 6 bases and J gave up 3 bases, with 10 bases separating them. Germline V gene sequence: CDR1 SNHLY, CDR2 FYNNEI. This CDR3 contains 13 residues. CDR3 amino acids: CASREGVTDTQYF. For the CDR3, the DNA is TGTGCCAGCAGGGAGGGCGTTACAGATACGCAGTATTTT.

The genes are TRBV7-9 and TRBJ2-3; the match to TRBD2 covers 9 bases. V lost 5 bases and J lost 0; bases outside the gene matches: 6. Germline V CDR1 and CDR2: SEHNR, FQNEAQ (reference sequence). The CDR3 has 16 residues. The DNA of the CDR3 is TGTGCCAGCAGCAGACGGACTAGCGTTAGCACAGATACGCAGTATTTT. It codes for CASSRRTSVSTDTQYF.

CDR3 DNA sequence: TGTGCCAGCAGTGACCGCGGGACAGCGGGTGAAAAACTGTTTTTT. Its protein product is CASSDRGTAGEKLFF. The rearrangement uses TRBV6-1 and TRBJ1-4, with 7 bases fitting TRBD1. V gave up 3 bases and J gave up 7 bases; unmatched junction bases: 8. There are 15 residues in the CDR3. Germline CDR1 is MNHNS and CDR2 is SASEGT.

This clone was recorded only once. The chain couples TRBV5-6 to TRBJ2-5, with 10 bases matching TRBD1. Germline V gene sequence: CDR1 SGHDT, CDR2 YYEEEE. After removal of 5 bases from V and 4 bases from J, the junction contained 8 bases not matched to a gene. The CDR3 totals 15 residues. CDR3 loop: CASRSGTGAAETQYF. As DNA, the CDR3 is TGTGCCAGCAGATCCGGGACAGGGGCAGCAGAGACCCAGTACTTC.